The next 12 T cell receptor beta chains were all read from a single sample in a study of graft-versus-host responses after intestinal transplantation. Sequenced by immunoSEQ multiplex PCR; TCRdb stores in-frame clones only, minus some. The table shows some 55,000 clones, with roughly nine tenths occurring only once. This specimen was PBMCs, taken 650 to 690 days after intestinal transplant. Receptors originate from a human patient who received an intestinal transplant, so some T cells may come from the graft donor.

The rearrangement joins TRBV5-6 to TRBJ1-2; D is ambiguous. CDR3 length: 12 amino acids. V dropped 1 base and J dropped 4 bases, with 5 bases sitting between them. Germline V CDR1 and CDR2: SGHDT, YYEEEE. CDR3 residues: CASSLPAYGYTF. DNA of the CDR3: TGTGCCAGCAGCTTGCCCGCCTATGGCTACACCTTC.

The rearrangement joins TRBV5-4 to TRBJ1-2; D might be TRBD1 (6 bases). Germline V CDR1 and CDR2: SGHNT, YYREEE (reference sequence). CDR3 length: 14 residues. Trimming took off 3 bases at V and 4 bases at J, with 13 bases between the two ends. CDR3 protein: CASSSPRGAYGYTF. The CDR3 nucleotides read TGTGCCAGCAGCTCCCCCCGGGGGGCCTATGGCTACACCTTC. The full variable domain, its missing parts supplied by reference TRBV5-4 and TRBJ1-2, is ETGVTQSPTHLIKTRGQQVTLRCSSQSGHNTVSWYQQALGQGPQFIFQYYREEENGRGNFPPRFSGLQFPNYSSELNVNALELDDSALYLCASSSPRGAYGYTFGSGTRLTVV.

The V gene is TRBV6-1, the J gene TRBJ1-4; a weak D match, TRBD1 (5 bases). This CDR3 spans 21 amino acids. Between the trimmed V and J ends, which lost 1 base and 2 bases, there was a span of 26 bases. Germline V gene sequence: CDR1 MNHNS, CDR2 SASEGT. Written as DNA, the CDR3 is TGTGCCAGCAGTGAAGGACATAAGCGGGGCAGGCCTACCAGCACTAATGAAAAACTGTTTTTT. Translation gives CASSEGHKRGRPTSTNEKLFF.

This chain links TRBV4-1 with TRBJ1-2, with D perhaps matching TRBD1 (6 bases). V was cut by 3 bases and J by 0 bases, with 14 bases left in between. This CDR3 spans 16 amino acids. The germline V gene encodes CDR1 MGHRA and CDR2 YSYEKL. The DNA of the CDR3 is TGCGCCAGCAGCCAGTCGGAACGGACAGCTAACTATGGCTACACCTTC. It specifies CASSQSERTANYGYTF.

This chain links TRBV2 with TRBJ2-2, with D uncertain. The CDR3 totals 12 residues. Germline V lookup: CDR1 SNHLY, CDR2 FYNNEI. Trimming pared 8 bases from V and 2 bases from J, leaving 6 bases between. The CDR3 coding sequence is TGTGCCAGCCTAAGTAACACCGGGGAGCTGTTTTTT. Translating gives CASLSNTGELFF.

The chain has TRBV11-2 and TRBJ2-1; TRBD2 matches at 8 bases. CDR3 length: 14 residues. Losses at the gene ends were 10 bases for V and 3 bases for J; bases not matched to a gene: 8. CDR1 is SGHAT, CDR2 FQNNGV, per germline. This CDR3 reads CATSTGGNYNEQFF. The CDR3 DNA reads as TGTGCCACCTCAACGGGGGGGAACTACAATGAGCAGTTCTTC.

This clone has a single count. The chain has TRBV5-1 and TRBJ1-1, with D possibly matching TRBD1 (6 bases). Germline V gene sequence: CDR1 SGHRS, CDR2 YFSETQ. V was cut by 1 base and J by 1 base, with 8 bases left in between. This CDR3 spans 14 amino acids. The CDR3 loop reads CASSLTGRNTEAFF. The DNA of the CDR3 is TGCGCCAGCAGCTTGACAGGGAGGAACACTGAAGCTTTCTTT.

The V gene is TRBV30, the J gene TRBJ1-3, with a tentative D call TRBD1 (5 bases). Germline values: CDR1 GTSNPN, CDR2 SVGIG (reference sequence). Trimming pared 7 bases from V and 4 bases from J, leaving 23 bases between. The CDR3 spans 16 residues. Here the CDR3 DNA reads TGTGCCTCCAACCCATGGGGGGGGACCCCGGGAAACACCATATATTTT. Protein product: CASNPWGGTPGNTIYF.

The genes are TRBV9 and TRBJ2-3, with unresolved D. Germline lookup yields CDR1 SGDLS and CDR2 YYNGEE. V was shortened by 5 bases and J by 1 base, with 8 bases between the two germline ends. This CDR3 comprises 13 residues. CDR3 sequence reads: CASSMGGTDTQYF. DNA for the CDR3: TGTGCCAGCAGTATGGGCGGCACAGATACGCAGTATTTT.

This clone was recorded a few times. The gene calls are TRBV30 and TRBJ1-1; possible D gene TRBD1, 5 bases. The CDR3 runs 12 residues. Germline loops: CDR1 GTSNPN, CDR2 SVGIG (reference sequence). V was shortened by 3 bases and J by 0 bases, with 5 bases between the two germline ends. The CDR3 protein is CAWRGLNTEAFF. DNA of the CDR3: TGTGCCTGGAGGGGGCTGAACACTGAAGCTTTCTTT.

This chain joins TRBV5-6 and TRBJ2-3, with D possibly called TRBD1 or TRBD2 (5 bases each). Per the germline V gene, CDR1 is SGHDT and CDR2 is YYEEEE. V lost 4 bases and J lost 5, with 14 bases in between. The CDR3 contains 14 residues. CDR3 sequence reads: CASSPVGTLDTQYF. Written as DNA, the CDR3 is TGTGCCAGCAGCCCTGTCGGGACCTTAGATACGCAGTATTTT.

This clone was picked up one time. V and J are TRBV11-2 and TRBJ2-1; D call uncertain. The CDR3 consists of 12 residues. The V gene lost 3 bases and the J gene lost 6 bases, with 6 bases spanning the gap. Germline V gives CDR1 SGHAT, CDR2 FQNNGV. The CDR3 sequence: CASSFSVNEQFF. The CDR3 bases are TGTGCCAGCAGCTTTTCTGTCAATGAGCAGTTCTTC.